The clone carrying this T cell receptor (beta chain) was seen repeatedly, ten times or more. What it binds is unknown. The V segment lost 7 bases and the J segment 3 bases; nucleotides outside the gene matches: 9. Germline assignment: CDR1 ENHRY and CDR2 SYGVKD. CDR3 length: 14 amino acids. A process of 5'RACE template switching, which added a universal primer site and UMIs, was used to make TCR cDNA. From the 5' RACE reads, TCRdb called clonotypes with MiXCR, one entry per CDR3 protein. The sample consists of around 310,000 distinct CDR3 sequences, roughly 8.7% of them appearing once. The sample comes from a study of T cells after yellow fever vaccination. About the research overall: Fractions of low cell number were prepared using SMART-Seq v4 Ultra Low Input.

Study findings and constraints: Abundant bulk-derived clonotypes could contaminate FACS-sorted repertoires. Booster sampling recovered most clones from primary vaccination (under 98% CD4, approximately 90% CD8).

The rearrangement joins TRBV10-3 to TRBJ2-7, with TRBD1 matching 7 bases. The receptor was isolated from a man between 18 and 29 years old who received the YFV17D yellow fever vaccine. The material was PBMCs, obtained on the day of the first yellow fever vaccination. CDR3 sequence reads: CAIMMPGQLYEQYF. In nucleotides, the CDR3 is TGTGCCATCATGATGCCGGGACAGCTCTACGAGCAGTACTTC.